The clone carrying this TCR beta chain was observed at least ten times. Indicated time point: persistent/refractory GD, antithyroid drugs over 5 years with positive TRAb. The TCR library used RNA extracted from PBMCs. These data originate in a study of regulatory T cells in long-lasting Graves disease. V lost 7 bases to trimming and J lost 0 bases; unmatched junction nucleotides: 9. The CDR3 length is 17 residues. Germline values: CDR1 SGHTA, CDR2 FQGNSA. Combining iRepertoire HTBI primers with Arm-PCR of CDR3 regions, the authors built TCR beta libraries. One entry per CDR3 protein, called by TCRdb with MiXCR from the multiplex PCR reads. The sample holds hundreds of thousands of distinct CDR3 sequences; about 22% are singletons and the top ten take approximately 6.4%.

The J gene is TRBJ2-7, the V gene TRBV7-2, with 13 bases that match TRBD2. The TCR was taken from a female donor with Graves disease. This specimen was peripheral blood mononuclear cells (PBMCs), taken when the disease was refractory, from a patient treated with antithyroid drugs. In nucleotides, the CDR3 is TGTGCCAGCAAACAAGGGGGACTAGCGGGATACTCCTACGAGCAGTACTTC. Translated, it gives CASKQGGLAGYSYEQYF.